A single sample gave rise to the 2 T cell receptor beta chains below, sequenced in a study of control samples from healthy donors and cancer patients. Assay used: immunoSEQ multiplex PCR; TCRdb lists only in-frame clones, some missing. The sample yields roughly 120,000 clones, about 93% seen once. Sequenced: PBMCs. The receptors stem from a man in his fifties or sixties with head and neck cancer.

The CDR3 here is CASSPPLEETQYF. The CDR3 nucleotides are TGTGCCAGCTCACCACCACTAGAAGAGACCCAGTACTTC. This chain uses TRBV18 with TRBJ2-5; D perhaps matches TRBD2 (5 bases). Per the germline V gene, CDR1 is KGHSH and CDR2 is LQKENI. The CDR3 is 13 amino acids. The V end was cut by 0 bases, the J end by 3 bases, with 5 bases between.

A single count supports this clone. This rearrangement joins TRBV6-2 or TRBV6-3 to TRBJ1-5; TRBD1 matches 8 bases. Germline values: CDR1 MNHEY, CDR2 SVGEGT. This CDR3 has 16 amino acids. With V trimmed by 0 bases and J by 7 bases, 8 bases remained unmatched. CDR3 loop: CASSYSNPGGWQPQHF. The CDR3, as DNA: TGTGCCAGCAGTTACTCGAATCCAGGGGGCTGGCAGCCCCAGCATTTT.